The 27 T cell receptor beta chains below come from one sample, sequenced in a study of T cells in localized non-small cell lung cancer. Clones were read by immunoSEQ multiplex PCR, and TCRdb kept only the in-frame ones, dropping some. The table has about 15,000 clones, around 82% seen once. The starting material was peripheral blood, obtained before any cancer treatment. The receptors come from a female donor older than 55 with stage I squamous cell lung carcinoma.

This clone was observed a single time. The chain employs TRBV14 and TRBJ1-4, with no clear D. The V gene lost 4 bases and the J gene lost 5 bases, with 11 bases spanning the gap. This CDR3 comprises 14 residues. The germline V gene encodes CDR1 SGHDN and CDR2 FVKESK. The CDR3 protein is CASSRRGRNEKLFF. Written as DNA, the CDR3 is TGTGCCAGCAGCCGGAGAGGGAGGAATGAAAAACTGTTTTTT.

This clone came up once. The V and J genes are TRBV18 and TRBJ2-7; D tentatively reads TRBD1 or TRBD2 (5 bases each). Trimming shortened V by 5 bases and J by 2 bases, and 16 bases separated the two germline ends. The CDR3 runs to 15 residues. Germline values: CDR1 KGHSH, CDR2 LQKENI. CDR3 protein: CASSFSGTGTYEQYF. The CDR3 bases are TGTGCCAGCTCATTCTCCGGGACCGGCACCTACGAGCAGTACTTC.

The V gene is TRBV2, the J gene TRBJ2-6, with D unresolved. The CDR3 has 14 residues. V was cut by 3 bases and J by 4 bases, with 7 bases left in between. CDR1 and CDR2 from the germline V gene are SNHLY and FYNNEI. The CDR3 coding sequence is TGTGCCAGCAGTGACTATCGGGGGGCCAACGTCCTGACTTTC. Translated: CASSDYRGANVLTF.

V gene TRBV7-9 combines with J gene TRBJ1-1; D gene ambiguous. V was clipped by 1 base and J by 6 bases, with 6 bases between them. Germline-derived CDR1 and CDR2 are SEHNR and FQNEAQ (reference sequence). The CDR3 length is 12 residues. CDR3 residues: CASSLVGSEAFF. The CDR3 DNA reads TGTGCCAGCAGCTTAGTAGGATCTGAAGCTTTCTTT.

The chain has TRBV6-6 and TRBJ1-4, with D perhaps TRBD1 (6 bases). The CDR3 consists of 16 residues. V lost 2 bases and J lost 6, with 16 bases in between. Germline CDR1 is MNHNY and CDR2 is SVGAGI (reference sequence). The CDR3 sequence: CASSYGMGATYEKLFF. CDR3 coding DNA: TGTGCCAGCAGTTACGGGATGGGGGCGACGTATGAAAAACTGTTTTTT.

V gene TRBV18 combines with J gene TRBJ2-7; TRBD1 might be the D (6 bases). Trimming took 2 bases from V and 5 from J, leaving 19 bases between them. The CDR3 runs 16 residues. Looked up from germline, CDR1 is KGHSH and CDR2 is LQKENI. The CDR3 protein is CASSPSTGIRPNEQYF. The CDR3 bases are TGTGCCAGCTCACCATCTACAGGGATCAGGCCCAACGAGCAGTACTTC.

The chain uses TRBV10-2 and TRBJ2-3; tentatively, D is TRBD1 or TRBD2 (5 bases each). The CDR3 sequence is 13 residues long. V was cut by 6 bases and J by 0 bases, with 7 bases left in between. Germline CDR1 and CDR2: WSHSY and SAAADI. CDR3 loop: CASRGRSTDTQYF. CDR3 nucleotide sequence: TGCGCCAGCAGGGGACGGAGCACAGATACGCAGTATTTT.

The rearrangement uses TRBV11-2 and TRBJ1-1, with a tentative D call TRBD1 (6 bases). The CDR3 extends over 16 amino acids. Looked up from germline, CDR1 is SGHAT and CDR2 is FQNNGV. Trimming removed 5 bases from V and 8 bases from J, with 24 bases in between. The CDR3 DNA reads as TGTGCCAGCAGCCCCCTCCCGACAGGTTGGTCCGTCGAAGCTTTCTTT. Translated, it gives CASSPLPTGWSVEAFF.

The chain combines TRBV7-3 with TRBJ2-6; D is unresolved. With 2 bases removed from V and 1 base from J, the gap between germline ends came to 6 bases. This CDR3 has 15 residues. CDR1 SGHTA and CDR2 FQGTGA come from the germline V gene. CDR3 amino acids: CASSLAQSGANVLTF. The CDR3 DNA sequence: TGTGCCAGCAGCTTAGCGCAGTCTGGGGCCAACGTCCTGACTTTC.

The chain joins TRBV6-1 to TRBJ1-4, with D perhaps matching TRBD1 (6 bases). V was clipped by 2 bases and J by 6 bases, with 19 bases between them. The CDR3 length is 17 residues. Germline CDR1 reads MNHNS; CDR2 reads SASEGT. In DNA, the CDR3 is TGTGCCAGCAGTGAAATCGTGGGGAGGGGGGTGTATGAAAAACTGTTTTTT. Its protein product is CASSEIVGRGVYEKLFF.

This clone was found once. J is TRBJ2-5 and V is TRBV6-4; 8 positions match TRBD2. V shed 5 bases and J 3 bases; nucleotides not matched to a gene: 17. The CDR3 covers 18 residues. Germline-derived CDR1 and CDR2 are MRHNA and SNTAGT. CDR3 residues: CASSSLKGYTSGEETQYF. In DNA form, the CDR3 reads TGTGCCAGCAGTTCCCTGAAGGGTTACACTAGCGGAGAAGAGACCCAGTACTTC.

The chain combines TRBV7-9 with TRBJ1-4, with D possibly being TRBD1 (5 bases). The CDR3 length is 16 residues. Germline V gene sequence: CDR1 SEHNR, CDR2 FQNEAQ (reference sequence). Trimming cost V 5 bases and J 5 bases, with 18 bases left between them. The CDR3 DNA reads as TGTGCCAGCAGCCCCTTTGTAGGCGGGGGAAATGAAAAACTGTTTTTT. Its translation: CASSPFVGGGNEKLFF.

The chain employs TRBV7-9 and TRBJ2-7; TRBD2 aligns across 13 bases. With 5 bases clipped from V and 3 bases from J, the junction kept 4 bases outside the gene matches. The germline gives CDR1 SEHNR, CDR2 FQNEAQ (reference sequence). The CDR3 contains 15 residues. The CDR3 DNA follows: TGTGCCAGCAGCCCTCGGACTAGCGGGAGCTACGAGCAGTACTTC. This translates into CASSPRTSGSYEQYF.

The chain combines TRBV5-1 with TRBJ2-6; perhaps D is TRBD1 or TRBD2 (5 bases each). Per the germline V gene, CDR1 is SGHRS and CDR2 is YFSETQ. The CDR3 is 17 residues long. V lost 5 bases, J lost 2 bases, and 17 bases lay in between. This chain's CDR3 is CASRSNVGVTGANVLTF. The CDR3 nucleotides are TGCGCCAGCAGGAGTAATGTGGGGGTAACTGGGGCCAACGTCCTGACTTTC.

The CDR3 DNA reads TGTGCCACCAGCAGAGATCGAGGGATCTACGAGCAGTACTTC. It codes for CATSRDRGIYEQYF. The rearrangement uses TRBV15 and TRBJ2-7, with a possible D match to TRBD2 (5 bases). The CDR3 covers 14 residues. The V end lost 0 bases, the J end lost 3 bases, and 9 bases lay between the germline ends. In germline, CDR1 is LNHNV, CDR2 YYDKDF (reference sequence).

This clone appeared once. The V gene is TRBV30, the J gene TRBJ1-2; TRBD1 matches at 8 bases. CDR1 and CDR2 (germline): GTSNPN, SVGIG (reference sequence). The CDR3 covers 15 residues. The V and J ends lost 2 bases and 2 bases, in that order; junction bases with no gene match: 7. CDR3 region: CAWSRDRPRNYGYTF. CDR3 in DNA: TGTGCCTGGAGTAGGGACAGGCCGAGAAACTATGGCTACACCTTC.

In nucleotides, the CDR3 is TGTGCCAGTATCGACAGGGGGTACACTGAAGCTTTCTTT. It codes for CASIDRGYTEAFF. The rearrangement links TRBV19 to TRBJ1-1; 9 positions match TRBD1. Trimming took 7 bases from V and 3 from J; bases not matched to a gene: 3. Looked up from germline, CDR1 is LNHDA and CDR2 is SQIVND (reference sequence). The CDR3 sequence is 13 residues long.

This chain links TRBV5-8 with TRBJ1-2, with no clear D. The CDR3 totals 13 residues. Germline V lookup: CDR1 SGHTS, CDR2 YDEGEE. The ends were cut back, 2 bases at V and 8 bases at J, with 13 bases in the middle. The CDR3 loop is CASSLILVTGYTF. Written as DNA, the CDR3 is TGTGCCAGCAGCTTAATTCTCGTGACGGGCTACACCTTC.

The genes are TRBV2 and TRBJ1-4; possible D gene TRBD1, 5 bases. This CDR3 region has 13 residues. CDR1 is SNHLY, CDR2 FYNNEI, per germline. V dropped 3 bases and J dropped 10 bases, with 12 bases sitting between them. CDR3 protein: CASSDGRGRKLFF. CDR3 sequence (DNA): TGTGCCAGCAGTGACGGACGGGGCCGAAAACTGTTTTTT.

Written as DNA, the CDR3 is TGTGCCAGCAGTCCCCCGGGGTTGAACACTGAAGCTTTCTTT. Translating it yields CASSPPGLNTEAFF. V is TRBV28 and J is TRBJ1-1; D unresolved. Deletions cut 5 bases from V and 0 bases from J, with 10 bases between. CDR1 MDHEN and CDR2 SYDVKM come from the germline V gene. The CDR3 runs to 14 residues. Full variable domain (outside the CDR3, taken from reference TRBV28 and TRBJ1-1): DVKVTQSSRYLVKRTGEKVFLECVQDMDHENMFWYRQDPGLGLRLIYFSYDVKMKEKGDIPEGYSVSREKKERFSLILESASTNQTSMYLCASSPPGLNTEAFFGQGTRLTVV.

The chain joins TRBV29-1 to TRBJ2-7; 14 bases match TRBD2. J lost 5 bases, V lost 4 bases, and 4 bases had no gene match. Germline CDR1 SQVTM, CDR2 ANQGSEA. This CDR3 contains 14 residues. The DNA of the CDR3 is TGCAGCGTTGCCGGGACTAGCGGGGGCAACGAGCAGTACTTC. Translated: CSVAGTSGGNEQYF.

This chain uses TRBV5-6 with TRBJ1-2, with D perhaps TRBD1 (5 bases). Germline-derived CDR1 and CDR2 are SGHDT and YYEEEE. CDR3 length: 13 amino acids. Trimming removed 3 bases at V and 6 bases at J, with 12 bases between. CDR3: CASSSWGVDGYTF. CDR3 DNA sequence: TGTGCCAGCAGCTCCTGGGGCGTCGATGGCTACACCTTC. Together with reference TRBV5-6 and TRBJ1-2, the CDR3 gives the full variable domain: DAGVTQSPTHLIKTRGQQVTLRCSPKSGHDTVSWYQQALGQGPQFIFQYYEEEERQRGNFPDRFSGHQFPNYSSELNVNALLLGDSALYLCASSSWGVDGYTFGSGTRLTVV.

The chain uses TRBV19 and TRBJ2-1; TRBD2 is a possible D gene (5 bases). This CDR3 comprises 15 residues. Germline V gene sequence: CDR1 LNHDA, CDR2 SQIVND (reference sequence). Trimming removed 3 bases at V and 8 bases at J, with 17 bases between. The CDR3 DNA sequence: TGTGCCAGTAGTATGTCGCGGTATACGAGGGATGAGCAGTTCTTC. Residues: CASSMSRYTRDEQFF.

The CDR3 region is CASSLTRGLDPHEQFF. The CDR3 DNA reads TGTGCCAGCAGCTTAACTAGGGGACTAGACCCTCATGAGCAGTTCTTC. V usage is TRBV7-3 and J usage is TRBJ2-1, with 8 bases matching TRBD2. V trimming: 0 bases; J trimming: 8 bases; junction bases outside the gene matches: 9. Germline CDR1 and CDR2: SGHTA and FQGTGA. This CDR3 contains 16 residues.

The chain carries TRBV10-3 and TRBJ2-2; 10 nucleotides align to TRBD1. The J segment lost 4 bases and the V segment lost 8 bases, leaving 25 bases of the junction unmatched. CDR1 and CDR2 from the germline V gene are ENHRY and SYGVKD. The CDR3 runs 21 residues. DNA for the CDR3: TGTGCCATCCGCACCACCCAAGACCCGACAGGGGGCGGTCTGCCCACCGGGGAGCTGTTTTTT. This gives the protein CAIRTTQDPTGGGLPTGELFF.

Comment on this clone: Mismatch with germline at one junction end may stem from a read error. This sequence joins TRBV7-7 and TRBJ2-6, with 9 positions matching TRBD1. Looked up from germline, CDR1 is SSHAT and CDR2 is FNYEAQ (reference sequence). CDR3 size: 16 residues. CDR3 loop: CASSPGQGTGANVLTF. CDR3 bases: TGTGCTAGCAGCCCAGGACAGGGGACTGGGGCCAACGTCCTGACTTTC.

V and J are TRBV19 and TRBJ2-6; TRBD1 might be the D (5 bases). The CDR3 has 16 amino acids. Germline V gene data show CDR1 as LNHDA and CDR2 as SQIVND (reference sequence). V was trimmed by 8 bases and J by 1 base, leaving 15 bases between them. CDR3 sequence (DNA): TGTGCCAGTGCTGCAGGGTCCTTTTCTGGGGCCAACGTCCTGACTTTC. This encodes CASAAGSFSGANVLTF. Looking up the rest from reference TRBV19 and TRBJ2-6 gives the full variable domain: DGGITQSPKYLFRKEGQNVTLSCEQNLNHDAMYWYRQDPGQGLRLIYYSQIVNDFQKGDIAEGYSVSREKKESFPLTVTSAQKNPTAFYLCASAAGSFSGANVLTFGAGSRLTVL.